A single sample gave rise to the 20 T cell receptor beta chains below, sequenced in a study of T cell changes during pregnancy in multiple sclerosis. Profiling relied on immunoSEQ multiplex PCR, and the TCRdb table lists in-frame clones only, not all of them. This repertoire shows about 66,000 clones, about nine tenths found once; its top ten account for more than 1.4%. The specimen comprised peripheral blood, sampled in the third trimester of pregnancy. These receptors were obtained from a female donor with multiple sclerosis, enrolled in a pregnancy study.

This chain uses TRBV7-9 with TRBJ1-2; 7 positions agree with TRBD1. Trimming cost V 3 bases and J 6 bases; bases outside gene matches: 4. CDR1 and CDR2 (germline): SEHNR, FQNEAQ (reference sequence). There are 13 residues in the CDR3. The CDR3, as DNA: TGTGCCAGCAGCTTGAGGGGGCGAAATGGCTACACCTTC. It is translated as CASSLRGRNGYTF. Full variable domain (missing parts from reference TRBV7-9 and TRBJ1-2): DTGVSQNPRHKITKRGQNVTFRCDPISEHNRLYWYRQTLGQGPEFLTYFQNEAQLEKSRLLSDRFSAERPKGSFSTLEIQRTEQGDSAMYLCASSLRGRNGYTFGSGTRLTVV.

V gene TRBV30 combines with J gene TRBJ2-2, with D maybe TRBD1 (5 bases). Trimming pared 7 bases from V and 6 bases from J, leaving 15 bases between. Looked up from germline, CDR1 is GTSNPN and CDR2 is SVGIG (reference sequence). The length of the CDR3 is 13 residues. CDR3 protein: CASPGRVSGELFF. The CDR3 region has the DNA TGTGCCTCCCCAGGCAGGGTGTCCGGGGAGCTGTTTTTT.

The chain carries TRBV2 and TRBJ1-2, with D uncertain. This CDR3 spans 14 amino acids. The V and J ends lost 5 bases and 5 bases respectively, with 15 bases between them. Germline V gene data show CDR1 as SNHLY and CDR2 as FYNNEI. CDR3 residues: CASSLVEDSYGYTF. The CDR3 DNA reads TGTGCCAGCAGTTTAGTCGAGGATTCGTATGGCTACACCTTC.

V is TRBV13 and J is TRBJ2-1; TRBD2 might be the D (9 bases). The CDR3 consists of 17 residues. V lost 5 bases and J lost 8, with 25 bases in between. Germline CDR1 is PRHDT and CDR2 is FYEKMQ (reference sequence). CDR3 DNA: TGTGCCAGCAGCCGGACAGGGATGGGCGGGGGGGCGGATGAGCAGTTCTTC. It encodes CASSRTGMGGGADEQFF.

This rearrangement joins TRBV6-6 to TRBJ2-7; TRBD2 is a possible D gene (5 bases). Germline V CDR1 and CDR2: MNHNY, SVGAGI (reference sequence). V gave up 2 bases and J gave up 1 base, with 15 bases separating them. The CDR3 runs to 16 residues. CDR3 region: CASSYAGKSGSYEQYF. The CDR3 DNA is TGTGCCAGCAGTTACGCCGGCAAAAGCGGTTCCTACGAGCAGTACTTC.

The chain links TRBV30 to TRBJ1-2; 9 bases agree with TRBD1. Germline V lookup: CDR1 GTSNPN, CDR2 SVGIG (reference sequence). This CDR3 is built from 15 residues. J gave up 4 bases and V 3 bases, and 9 bases lay outside the gene matches. As DNA, the CDR3 is TGTGCCTGGAGCCTCGGGACAGGGCGGGGCTATGGCTACACCTTC. Translating gives CAWSLGTGRGYGYTF.

The CDR3 protein is CASSEGLEGYEQYF. CDR3 coding DNA: TGTGCCAGCAGTGAAGGACTAGAGGGCTACGAGCAGTACTTC. The chain combines TRBV2 with TRBJ2-7; TRBD2 might be the D (6 bases). The germline gives CDR1 SNHLY, CDR2 FYNNEI. This CDR3 has 14 residues. V was clipped by 1 base and J by 3 bases, with 10 bases between them.

This clone was observed once. This chain uses TRBV30 with TRBJ2-4; the D gene is possibly TRBD1 (5 bases). Germline CDR1 is GTSNPN and CDR2 is SVGIG (reference sequence). Trimming left V 1 base short and J 6 bases short, with 7 bases between. The length of the CDR3 is 12 residues. CDR3 nucleotide sequence: TGTGCCTGGAGTGAAGGGGTAAACATTCAGTACTTC. Translation: CAWSEGVNIQYF.

This chain joins TRBV6-5 and TRBJ1-3; no clear D gene. The ends were cut back, 5 bases at V and 4 bases at J, with 15 bases in the middle. This CDR3 has 15 amino acids. Germline CDR1 is MNHEY and CDR2 is SVGAGI. The CDR3 DNA follows: TGTGCCAGCAGTCATCGGAGTCTTCCCGGAAACACCATATATTTT. Its translation: CASSHRSLPGNTIYF.

V and J are TRBV7-9 and TRBJ2-2; unclear D gene. Trimming pared 4 bases from V and 4 bases from J, leaving 7 bases between. This CDR3 region has 13 residues. Germline CDR1 SEHNR, CDR2 FQNEAQ (reference sequence). CDR3 bases: TGTGCCAGCAGCTCGGTCGCCACCGGGGAGCTGTTTTTT. Protein product: CASSSVATGELFF.

V and J are TRBV5-1 and TRBJ1-1, with D possibly TRBD1 on 6 matching bases. Trimming removed 9 bases at V and 11 bases at J, with 23 bases between. The CDR3 length is 13 residues. From germline, CDR1 is SGHRS and CDR2 YFSETQ. CDR3 region: CATSTGMGGVAFF. Here the CDR3 DNA reads TGCGCCACATCGACAGGAATGGGAGGGGTGGCTTTCTTT. Variable domain in full (rest from reference TRBV5-1 and TRBJ1-1): KAGVTQTPRYLIKTRGQQVTLSCSPISGHRSVSWYQQTPGQGLQFLFEYFSETQRNKGNFPGRFSGRQFSNSRSEMNVSTLELGDSALYLCATSTGMGGVAFFGQGTRLTVV.

The V and J genes are TRBV6-5 and TRBJ1-2, with D perhaps TRBD1 (6 bases). The CDR3 totals 14 residues. V dropped 5 bases and J dropped 5 bases, with 15 bases sitting between them. CDR1 MNHEY and CDR2 SVGAGI come from the germline V gene. CDR3 bases: TGTGCCAGCAGTACAGGGTCAGAGGCATATGGCTACACCTTC. Translating it yields CASSTGSEAYGYTF.

This chain uses TRBV6-5 with TRBJ1-5; D call uncertain. Trimming took off 0 bases at V and 6 bases at J, with 9 bases between the two ends. The CDR3 covers 14 residues. From germline, CDR1 is MNHEY and CDR2 SVGAGI. The CDR3 DNA reads TGTGCCAGCAGTTACTCTCAGGAGGGTCAGCCCCAGCATTTT. Amino acids: CASSYSQEGQPQHF.

The chain uses TRBV21-1 and TRBJ1-1; TRBD1 is the table's D call and was not checked against the DNA. TRBV21-1 is assigned pseudogene status. There are 14 residues in the CDR3. The CDR3 sequence: CASSKSDRDTEAFF. The CDR3 region has the DNA TGTGCCAGCAGCAAATCCGACAGAGACACTGAAGCTTTCTTT.

The chain links TRBV6-6 to TRBJ2-2; D remains ambiguous. V was clipped by 2 bases and J by 6 bases, with 7 bases between them. Germline lookup yields CDR1 MNHNY and CDR2 SVGAGI (reference sequence). CDR3 length: 13 amino acids. The CDR3 here is CASSYGFAGELFF. DNA for the CDR3: TGTGCCAGCAGTTACGGCTTTGCCGGGGAGCTGTTTTTT.

The rearrangement links TRBV2 to TRBJ2-1; TRBD2 agrees at 14 bases. The trim removed 0 bases at V and 2 bases at J, leaving 9 bases unmatched. The CDR3 is 20 residues long. Germline assignment: CDR1 SNHLY and CDR2 FYNNEI. This CDR3 reads CASSEARLAGGPITYNEQFF. Here the CDR3 DNA reads TGTGCCAGCAGTGAAGCCAGACTAGCGGGAGGGCCGATAACCTACAATGAGCAGTTCTTC.

The V gene is TRBV5-1, the J gene TRBJ2-5, with TRBD2 matching over 7 bases. Germline V gene sequence: CDR1 SGHRS, CDR2 YFSETQ. Losses at the gene ends were 0 bases for V and 4 bases for J; bases not matched to a gene: 6. The CDR3 covers 15 residues. The CDR3 is CASSLDGRGGETQYF. The DNA of the CDR3 is TGCGCCAGCAGCTTGGATGGGAGGGGCGGAGAGACCCAGTACTTC. Combining the CDR3 with reference TRBV5-1 and TRBJ2-5 gives the whole variable domain KAGVTQTPRYLIKTRGQQVTLSCSPISGHRSVSWYQQTPGQGLQFLFEYFSETQRNKGNFPGRFSGRQFSNSRSEMNVSTLELGDSALYLCASSLDGRGGETQYFGPGTRLLVL.

The count of this clone is one. This chain connects TRBV7-7 to TRBJ2-5, with 13 bases matching TRBD2. Trimming at V came to 6 bases and at J to 5 bases, leaving 6 bases not matched to a gene. Germline V gene lookup returns CDR1 SSHAT and CDR2 FNYEAQ (reference sequence). The CDR3 runs 15 residues. CDR3 amino acids: CASSRGTSGTETQYF. The CDR3, as DNA: TGTGCCAGCAGTCGCGGGACTAGCGGGACGGAGACCCAGTACTTC.

The V call is TRBV19, the J call TRBJ2-7, with 7 bases fitting TRBD2. The length of the CDR3 is 15 residues. CDR1 is LNHDA and CDR2 is SQIVND in the germline V gene (reference sequence). The V and J ends lost 6 bases and 4 bases, in that order; junction bases with no gene match: 12. This CDR3 is CASRAGEREGYEQYF. In nucleotides, the CDR3 is TGTGCCAGTAGGGCCGGCGAGCGGGAAGGATACGAGCAGTACTTC.

This clone has just one count. The J gene is TRBJ2-7, the V gene TRBV27, with a weak D call TRBD2 (6 bases). This CDR3 is 16 amino acids long. The germline V gene encodes CDR1 MNHEY and CDR2 SMNVEV (reference sequence). V was trimmed by 0 bases and J by 4 bases, leaving 16 bases between them. CDR3 coding DNA: TGTGCCAGCAGTTTATCGCGGGGAACTTACAATTACGAGCAGTACTTC. Translation: CASSLSRGTYNYEQYF.